A selection of T cell receptor beta chains follows, all from one sample in a study of blood T cell repertoires in COVID-19. Method: immunoSEQ multiplex PCR; TCRdb's copy keeps in-frame clones and lacks some. The sample lists 200,000 to 300,000 clones; about 85% were seen once. The sequenced material came from peripheral blood. The source of these receptors is a man aged 18 to 29 with active or convalescent COVID-19. Each CDR3 is given with its conserved first and last residue. The D gene is left open where the match is weak. A row's size may be missing; if present it is once, few, many or a size class.

j_call d_call v_call clone_size cdr3_nt cdr3_aa
TRBJ1-1 . TRBV3-1/TRBV3-2 . TGTGCCAGCAGCCCGGGGTGGGGGCTGTTTGGTGCTTTCTTT CASSPGWGLFGAFF
TRBJ2-1 . TRBV21-1 . TGTGCCAGCCCAGCAAGAAGAACCAGGTTTTCGAATGAGCAGTTCTTC CASPARRTRFSNEQFF
TRBJ1-6 TRBD1 TRBV5-1 . TGCGCCAGCAGCCCATCGACAGGGTCCAGATCACCCCTCCACTTT CASSPSTGSRSPLHF
TRBJ2-7 TRBD1 TRBV9 . TGTGCCAGCAGCGCGGGACAGGGTCCCGGGGAGCAGTACTTC CASSAGQGPGEQYF
TRBJ2-2 . TRBV5-1 . TGCGCCAGCAGCTTCCCGACGGGGAGAGCGAACACCGGGGAGCTGTTTTTT CASSFPTGRANTGELFF
TRBJ2-7 . TRBV9 once TGTGCCAGCAGCGGGGGGGGCCAGGCCTCCTACGAGCAGTACTTC CASSGGGQASYEQYF
TRBJ2-3 TRBD2 TRBV6-5 . TGTGCCAGTTGGGAGGGGACTAGCGACACAGATACGCAGTATTTT CASWEGTSDTDTQYF
TRBJ2-7 . TRBV9 . TGTGCCAGCAGCATTGACTCGGGCTCCTACGAGCAGTACTTC CASSIDSGSYEQYF
TRBJ2-5 . TRBV5-1 . TGCGCCAGCAGCCTGACAGGACCTTCGGAGACCCAGTACTTC CASSLTGPSETQYF
TRBJ1-2 TRBD1 TRBV7-2 . TGTGCCAGCAGTTCAGTCATCCAGGGGGTTGGCTACACCTTC CASSSVIQGVGYTF
TRBJ2-3 . TRBV5-1 . TGCGCCAGCAGCCCAGACGGACGGGAACCCACAGATACGCAGTATTTT CASSPDGREPTDTQYF
TRBJ1-5 TRBD1 TRBV19 . TGTGCCAGTAGCCCTTATGGACAGGGAGGGAGCAATCAGCCCCAGCATTTT CASSPYGQGGSNQPQHF
TRBJ2-5 TRBD2 TRBV18 . TGTGCCAGCTCACCACCGGCGGGAGTGGAGACCCAGTACTTC CASSPPAGVETQYF
TRBJ2-1 TRBD1 TRBV7-2 once TGTGCCAGCAGCCGACAGGGCCAAGCTGAGCAGTTCTTC CASSRQGQAEQFF
TRBJ1-2 TRBD1 TRBV28 . TGTGCCAGCACCCGGGACAGGGGTGTACTTAACTATGGCTACACCTTC CASTRDRGVLNYGYTF
TRBJ2-7 TRBD1 TRBV7-8 . TGTGCCAGCAGCTCCGTCCGGGACAGGTGGGGCGAGCAGTACTTC CASSSVRDRWGEQYF
TRBJ2-7 TRBD1 TRBV27 . TGTGCCAGCAGTTTGGGCCCAGGGGGCGAGCAGTACTTC CASSLGPGGEQYF
TRBJ2-5 TRBD2 TRBV19 . TGTGCCAGTAGTATCTCTAGCGGGGGGCCGGGGGAGACCCAGTACTTC CASSISSGGPGETQYF
TRBJ1-1 . TRBV2 . TGTGCCAGCTCGTCAGGGGCTATGATGAACACTGAAGCTTTCTTT CASSSGAMMNTEAFF
TRBJ2-3 . TRBV6-6 . TGTGCCAGCAGTTACGACAAGGAGGGTGAAACGCAGTATTTT CASSYDKEGETQYF
TRBJ1-2 TRBD1 TRBV7-9 . TGTGCCAGCAGCGAGGGACAGGGGCGCACACCGGTCTCTGGCTACACCTTC CASSEGQGRTPVSGYTF
TRBJ1-2 TRBD1 TRBV11-1 . TGTGCCAGCAGCGGAGGGACAGGGGTTTATGGCTACACCTTC CASSGGTGVYGYTF
TRBJ2-6 . TRBV7-8 . TGTGCCAGCAGCCCGGTATCCAGGGCTGGGGCCAACGTCCTGACTTTC CASSPVSRAGANVLTF
TRBJ2-5 TRBD1 TRBV6-5 . TGTGCCAGCAGATCCGGACAGGGGGCTGGGGAGACCCAGTACTTC CASRSGQGAGETQYF
TRBJ2-7 . TRBV2 once TGTGCCAGCATACGGGACTCTCCCTACGAGCAGTACTTC CASIRDSPYEQYF
TRBJ1-1 TRBD1 TRBV29-1 few TGCAGCGTTGAAGGGACAGGGTGGGACACTGAAGCTTTCTTT CSVEGTGWDTEAFF
TRBJ2-3 TRBD1 TRBV15 . TGTGCCACCAGCAGAAAGACAGGGAGTGCGGATACGCAGTATTTT CATSRKTGSADTQYF
TRBJ1-4 TRBD1 TRBV5-1 . TGCGCCAGCAGCGAACAGGGGGGACAGGGCAATGAAAAACTGTTTTTT CASSEQGGQGNEKLFF
TRBJ2-2 . TRBV14 . TGTGCCAGCAGCCGCCCAGTCGCGAACACCGGGGAGCTGTTTTTT CASSRPVANTGELFF
TRBJ1-6 TRBD1 TRBV28 . TGTGCCAGCAGTTCTCGACAGGGAACCCTCCTTTCCCTCCACTTT CASSSRQGTLLSLHF
TRBJ1-2 . TRBV5-6 . TGTGCCAGCAGCTCACTGGGGGGAGGTCTTGGCTACACCTTC CASSSLGGGLGYTF
TRBJ2-2 TRBD2 TRBV9 . TGTGCCAGCAGCGTATTACTAGCGGGGGGGCCGAGGGACACCGGGGAGCTGTTTTTT CASSVLLAGGPRDTGELFF
TRBJ2-7 TRBD1 TRBV4-3 . TGCGCCAGCAGCTTAGGGACAGAAACAACCTACGAGCAGTACTTC CASSLGTETTYEQYF
TRBJ2-1 TRBD2 TRBV2 . TGTGCCAGCAGCCGCCCGGGACTAGCGGGAGGAGAAGAGCAGTTCTTC CASSRPGLAGGEEQFF
TRBJ2-1 TRBD1 TRBV15 . TGTGCCACCAGCCCCCGGACAGGGACTTACAATGAGCAGTTCTTC CATSPRTGTYNEQFF
TRBJ1-5 . TRBV19 once TGTGCCAGTAGTCCCCTGGACAAAAACAATCAGCCCCAGCATTTT CASSPLDKNNQPQHF
TRBJ1-2 . TRBV28 few TGTGCCAGCAGTTCCCTCGACTATGGCTACACCTTC CASSSLDYGYTF
TRBJ1-5 . TRBV2 few TGTGCCAGCAGTGGGCTAGATTATAGCAATCAGCCCCAGCATTTT CASSGLDYSNQPQHF
TRBJ1-1 . TRBV5-6 . TGTGCCAGCAGCTCGGACACTGAAGCTTTCTTT CASSSDTEAFF
TRBJ1-1 . TRBV7-3 . TGTGCCAGCAGCTTAAGCTCAGGGTCTGAAGCTTTCTTT CASSLSSGSEAFF
TRBJ2-2 TRBD2 TRBV7-3 . TGTGCCAGCAGCTCACTAGCGGTTAAGAACACCGGGGAGCTGTTTTTT CASSSLAVKNTGELFF
TRBJ1-1 . TRBV29-1 . TGCAGGGCAGACAGGAACACTGAAGCTTTCTTT CRADRNTEAFF
TRBJ1-2 . TRBV4-1 . TGCGCCAGCAGCCAAGAAGGAGGGGTGGGCTATGGCTACACCTTC CASSQEGGVGYGYTF
TRBJ2-7 TRBD2 TRBV18 . TGTGCCAGCTCACGACCGGGGGGTCCCGAGCAGTACTTC CASSRPGGPEQYF
TRBJ1-5 TRBD1 TRBV24-1 . TGTGCCACCAGGGGACAGAAGAATCAGCCCCAGCATTTT CATRGQKNQPQHF
TRBJ2-5 . TRBV20-1 . TGCAGTGCCGGGACTCAAGAGACCCAGTACTTC CSAGTQETQYF
TRBJ1-1 TRBD1 TRBV10-1 . TGCGCCAGCAGTGGAGGGACAGGGGGAATAAACACTGAAGCTTTCTTT CASSGGTGGINTEAFF
TRBJ1-2 . TRBV20-1 . TGCAGTGCTAGTGAGGGGGGGATCTATGGCTACACCTTC CSASEGGIYGYTF
TRBJ2-5 . TRBV11-2 . TGTGCCAGCACAAATAGGGGGGAGACCCAGTACTTC CASTNRGETQYF
TRBJ1-1 . TRBV19 . TGTGCCAGTAGTATCAACAGGATTGGGAACACTGAAGCTTTCTTT CASSINRIGNTEAFF
TRBJ1-2 TRBD1 TRBV16 . TGTGCCAGCAGCCTGGACAGGGAAGGTGGCTACACCTTC CASSLDREGGYTF
TRBJ1-4 . TRBV30 . TGTGCCTGGAGTGTACGGGTAACTAATGAAAAACTGTTTTTT CAWSVRVTNEKLFF
TRBJ2-7 . TRBV7-3 . TGTGCCAGCAGCTTAGAACCCGCGAATACCTACGAGCAGTACTTC CASSLEPANTYEQYF
TRBJ2-7 . TRBV6-5 few TGTGCCAGCAGTTTAGGGGGAGGGTTCTACGAGCAGTACTTC CASSLGGGFYEQYF
TRBJ2-7 . TRBV7-2 . TGTGCCAGCAGCTTTCAGTCAGGGATCCGTTCCTACGAGCAGTACTTC CASSFQSGIRSYEQYF